A single sample is the source of the 24 T cell receptor beta chains below, sequenced in a study of somatic mutations in cytotoxic T cells in rheumatoid arthritis. Sequencing used immunoSEQ multiplex PCR; TCRdb keeps in-frame clones, though not all of them. The table has 21,000 or so clones, roughly 80% seen once; the top ten hold roughly 3.8%. The sample was CD8+ T cells sorted from blood. The receptor source for this set is an adult with rheumatoid arthritis.

The chain joins TRBV6-1 to TRBJ1-2; no reliable D call. V was shortened by 5 bases and J by 0 bases, with 13 bases between the two germline ends. The V gene's germline CDR1 is MNHNS and CDR2 SASEGT. The CDR3 covers 15 residues. CDR3 residues: CASSKTPKANYGYTF. For the CDR3, the DNA is TGTGCCAGCAGTAAAACTCCTAAAGCTAACTATGGCTACACCTTC.

This rearrangement joins TRBV6-5 to TRBJ2-7; 7 nucleotides agree with TRBD2. J lost 6 bases, V lost 4 bases, and 9 bases had no gene match. CDR1 MNHEY and CDR2 SVGAGI come from the germline V gene. The CDR3 spans 14 residues. Here the CDR3 DNA reads TGTGCCAGCAGTTCTCTAGCGGCCCCCGGCGAGCAGTACTTC. This translates into CASSSLAAPGEQYF.

The rearrangement links TRBV9 to TRBJ1-2, with TRBD1 identical over 8 bases. CDR3 size: 15 residues. Germline CDR1 is SGDLS and CDR2 is YYNGEE. V was clipped by 3 bases and J by 4 bases; unmatched bases: 8. CDR3 DNA: TGTGCCAGCAGCGGCTGGACAGGGTCCCTCTATGGCTACACCTTC. Encoded protein: CASSGWTGSLYGYTF. Looking up the rest from reference TRBV9 and TRBJ1-2 gives the full variable domain: DSGVTQTPKHLITATGQRVTLRCSPRSGDLSVYWYQQSLDQGLQFLIQYYNGEERAKGNILERFSAQQFPDLHSELNLSSLELGDSALYFCASSGWTGSLYGYTFGSGTRLTVV.

This clone has more than one count but fewer than ten. As DNA, the CDR3 is TGTGCCAGCAGTGACTCTTCGGACAGGGCATTCGATGGCTACACCTTC. This gives the protein CASSDSSDRAFDGYTF. The V gene is TRBV6-4, the J gene TRBJ1-2; 8 positions match TRBD1. V gave up 0 bases and J gave up 6 bases; unmatched junction bases: 9. Germline loops: CDR1 MRHNA, CDR2 SNTAGT. The CDR3 consists of 16 residues.

This sequence joins TRBV10-3 and TRBJ2-3; 7 positions match TRBD2. Germline loops: CDR1 ENHRY, CDR2 SYGVKD. There are 15 residues in the CDR3. J lost 1 base, V lost 5 bases, and 6 bases had no gene match. DNA for the CDR3: TGTGCCATCAGTTTAAAACGGGGGGGCACAGATACGCAGTATTTT. Translating gives CAISLKRGGTDTQYF.

This rearrangement joins TRBV6-4 to TRBJ2-1, with D possibly being TRBD1 (6 bases). CDR3 length equals 14 residues. Trimming left V 2 bases short and J 6 bases short, with 11 bases between. Germline CDR1 reads MRHNA; CDR2 reads SNTAGT. CDR3 in DNA: TGTGCCAGCAGTGACGGCAGGGGTGGCAATGAGCAGTTCTTC. This sequence encodes CASSDGRGGNEQFF.

V gene TRBV21-1 combines with J gene TRBJ1-4; the table names TRBD1, a call not compared with the DNA. TRBV21-1 is classified as a pseudogene. CDR3 length: 17 amino acids. The CDR3 sequence: CASSKDRGILTNEKLFF. The CDR3 DNA sequence: TGTGCCAGCAGCAAAGACAGGGGAATTCTAACTAATGAAAAACTGTTTTTT.

J is TRBJ1-6 and V is TRBV7-9, with TRBD1 identical over 8 bases. The germline gives CDR1 SEHNR, CDR2 FQNEAQ (reference sequence). This CDR3 has 17 residues. V lost 5 bases to trimming and J lost 3 bases; unmatched junction nucleotides: 9. CDR3 bases: TGTGCCAGCAGCGAATGGGGACAGGACAGCTATAATTCACCCCTCCACTTT. Protein: CASSEWGQDSYNSPLHF.

J is TRBJ2-3 and V is TRBV2; the match to TRBD2 covers 12 bases. Germline CDR1 is SNHLY and CDR2 is FYNNEI. V trimming: 5 bases; J trimming: 8 bases; junction bases outside the gene matches: 11. There are 16 residues in the CDR3. In DNA, the CDR3 is TGTGCCAGCAGTCGGGGGCTAGCGGGGGGGCCCCTTACGCAGTATTTT. This translates into CASSRGLAGGPLTQYF.

CDR3 coding DNA: TGTGCCAGCAGTTACTCCCCTGGCAGGGTCGGCTATGGCTACACCTTC. Encoded protein: CASSYSPGRVGYGYTF. The chain employs TRBV6-5 and TRBJ1-2; the D gene is possibly TRBD1 (5 bases). The CDR3 covers 16 residues. V was pared by 0 bases and J by 4 bases, with 15 bases between. Germline loops: CDR1 MNHEY, CDR2 SVGAGI.

This sequence joins TRBV7-9 and TRBJ2-2; no firm D call. This CDR3 is built from 14 residues. Germline V CDR1 and CDR2: SEHNR, FQNEAQ (reference sequence). V lost 0 bases to trimming and J lost 6 bases, with 8 bases between them. In DNA form, the CDR3 reads TGTGCCAGCAGCTTAGCGATTCAGGCCGGGGAGCTGTTTTTT. This gives the protein CASSLAIQAGELFF.

The rearrangement joins TRBV5-1 to TRBJ1-3; D is uncertain. The CDR3 has 16 amino acids. From germline, CDR1 is SGHRS and CDR2 YFSETQ. The V end lost 2 bases, the J end lost 0 bases, and 12 bases lay between the germline ends. The CDR3 DNA sequence: TGCGCCAGCAGCTTTAGTCAGACCAGCTCTGGAAACACCATATATTTT. Its translation is CASSFSQTSSGNTIYF.

The chain couples TRBV4-3 to TRBJ2-1; 7 bases line up with TRBD2. CDR3 size: 16 residues. Trimming removed 0 bases from V and 10 bases from J; junction bases left unmatched: 12. Looked up from germline, CDR1 is LGHNA and CDR2 is YSLEER. CDR3 in amino acids: CASSQDMNLAGEEQFF. Written as DNA, the CDR3 is TGCGCCAGCAGCCAAGATATGAATTTGGCGGGGGAAGAGCAGTTCTTC.

V usage is TRBV27 and J usage is TRBJ2-7; tentatively, D is TRBD2 (5 bases). Germline lookup yields CDR1 MNHEY and CDR2 SMNVEV (reference sequence). The CDR3 runs 14 residues. Trimming stripped 3 bases from V and 7 bases from J, with 16 bases between. The CDR3 sequence is CASSFVSSPGEQYF. In DNA, the CDR3 is TGTGCCAGCAGTTTTGTCTCCTCCCCGGGGGAGCAGTACTTC.

The chain recombines TRBV12-1 with TRBJ2-5; the table's TRBD1 call for D was not verified on the DNA. TRBJ2-7 matches the DNA end more closely, so the J call is doubtful. TRBV12-1 is a pseudogene. The length of the CDR3 is 15 residues. The CDR3 DNA is TGTGCCAGCAGCTTGGGACAGATTGTCCCCTACGAGCAGTACTTC. It yields the protein CASSLGQIVPYEQYF.

This rearrangement joins TRBV4-3 to TRBJ1-2; D might be TRBD1 (5 bases). In germline, CDR1 is LGHNA, CDR2 YSLEER. Trimming pared 6 bases from V and 1 base from J, leaving 9 bases between. This CDR3 has 13 residues. CDR3 sequence (DNA): TGCGCCAGCAGGTCGACAGTTAACTATGGCTACACCTTC. It is translated as CASRSTVNYGYTF.

The chain carries TRBV5-1 and TRBJ2-2; D remains ambiguous. Trimming took off 0 bases at V and 4 bases at J, with 16 bases between the two ends. The CDR3 contains 17 residues. CDR1 and CDR2 from the germline V gene are SGHRS and YFSETQ. DNA for the CDR3: TGCGCCAGCAGCTTGGCGTTGGTGGGTACGGGCACCGGGGAGCTGTTTTTT. This gives the protein CASSLALVGTGTGELFF.

The genes are TRBV12-5 and TRBJ1-1; tentatively, D is TRBD1 (5 bases). CDR1 is LGHNT, CDR2 FRNRAP, per germline. Trimming left V 3 bases short and J 6 bases short, with 20 bases between. The CDR3 contains 16 residues. CDR3 in amino acids: CASGFSGTLLDAEAFF. CDR3 sequence (DNA): TGTGCTAGTGGTTTTTCAGGGACCCTTTTAGACGCTGAAGCTTTCTTT.

The V gene is TRBV13, the J gene TRBJ2-1, with D maybe TRBD2 (5 bases). The ends were cut back, 5 bases at V and 10 bases at J, with 18 bases in the middle. Germline V gene data show CDR1 as PRHDT and CDR2 as FYEKMQ (reference sequence). This CDR3 region has 14 residues. The CDR3 region is CASSATARTREQFF. The CDR3 bases are TGTGCCAGCAGCGCCACCGCCCGAACTAGGGAGCAGTTCTTC.

V is TRBV28 and J is TRBJ2-1, with 8 bases fitting TRBD2. V lost 7 bases, J lost 7 bases, and 9 bases stayed unmatched. Germline CDR1 reads MDHEN; CDR2 reads SYDVKM. The CDR3 length is 14 residues. The CDR3 DNA reads TGTGCCAGCATAAGTAGCGGGGCGCGGAATGAGCAGTTCTTC. Protein product: CASISSGARNEQFF.

The chain links TRBV19 to TRBJ1-2; 7 bases align to TRBD1. CDR1 and CDR2 from the germline V gene are LNHDA and SQIVND (reference sequence). The CDR3 loop spans 12 amino acids. V lost 5 bases and J lost 5; bases outside the gene matches: 2. CDR3 protein: CASSPQGYGYTF. The CDR3 nucleotides read TGTGCCAGTAGTCCACAGGGGTATGGCTACACCTTC.

The V and J genes are TRBV6-5 and TRBJ2-7; D perhaps matches TRBD2 (7 bases). Trimming removed 5 bases at V and 4 bases at J, with 15 bases between. The CDR3 totals 14 residues. Germline lookup yields CDR1 MNHEY and CDR2 SVGAGI. The CDR3 DNA is TGTGCCAGCAGTCCTTGGGAGGGGGGATACGAGCAGTACTTC. Protein sequence: CASSPWEGGYEQYF.

The chain carries TRBV5-6 and TRBJ2-5, with D unclear. The V end lost 1 base, the J end lost 2 bases, and 6 bases lay between the germline ends. Germline V gene sequence: CDR1 SGHDT, CDR2 YYEEEE. The CDR3 contains 13 residues. The chain's CDR3 is CASSLWTQETQYF. CDR3 DNA: TGTGCCAGCAGCTTGTGGACGCAAGAGACCCAGTACTTC. Together with reference TRBV5-6 and TRBJ2-5, the CDR3 gives the full variable domain: DAGVTQSPTHLIKTRGQQVTLRCSPKSGHDTVSWYQQALGQGPQFIFQYYEEEERQRGNFPDRFSGHQFPNYSSELNVNALLLGDSALYLCASSLWTQETQYFGPGTRLLVL.

The gene calls are TRBV7-9 and TRBJ2-2, with 8 bases that match TRBD1. The CDR3 length is 16 residues. From germline, CDR1 is SEHNR and CDR2 FQNEAQ (reference sequence). V shed 5 bases, J shed 6 bases, and the junction held 11 bases outside the gene matches. The CDR3 coding sequence is TGTGCCAGCAGCGCAAGGACAGGGATCTGGGCCGGGGAGCTGTTTTTT. Translated, it gives CASSARTGIWAGELFF.